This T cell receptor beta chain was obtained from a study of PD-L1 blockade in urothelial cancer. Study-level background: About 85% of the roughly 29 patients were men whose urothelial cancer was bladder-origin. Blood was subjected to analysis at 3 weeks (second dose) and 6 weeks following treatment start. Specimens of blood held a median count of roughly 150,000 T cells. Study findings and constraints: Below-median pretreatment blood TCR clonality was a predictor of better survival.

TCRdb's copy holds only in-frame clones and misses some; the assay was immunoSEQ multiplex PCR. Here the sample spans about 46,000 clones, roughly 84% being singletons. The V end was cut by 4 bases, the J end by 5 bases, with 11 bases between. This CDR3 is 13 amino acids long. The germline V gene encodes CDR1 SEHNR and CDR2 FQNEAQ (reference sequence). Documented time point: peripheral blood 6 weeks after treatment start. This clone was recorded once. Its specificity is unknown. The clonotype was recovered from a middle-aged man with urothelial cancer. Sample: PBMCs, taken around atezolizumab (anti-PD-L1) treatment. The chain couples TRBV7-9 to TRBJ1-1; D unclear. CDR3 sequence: CASSSDFETEAFF. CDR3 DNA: TGTGCCAGCAGCTCCGACTTTGAGACTGAAGCTTTCTTT.